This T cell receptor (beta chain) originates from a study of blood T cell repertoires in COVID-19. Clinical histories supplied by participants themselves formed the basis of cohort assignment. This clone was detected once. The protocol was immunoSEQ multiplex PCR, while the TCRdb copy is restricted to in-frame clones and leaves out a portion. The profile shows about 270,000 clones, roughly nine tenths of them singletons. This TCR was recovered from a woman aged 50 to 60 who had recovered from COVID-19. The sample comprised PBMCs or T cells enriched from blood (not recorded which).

The CDR3 reads CASSLPPGGGHNYGYTF. In DNA form, the CDR3 reads TGTGCCAGCAGTTTACCCCCGGGCGGGGGCCATAACTATGGCTACACCTTC. The chain couples TRBV28 to TRBJ1-2; D might be TRBD1 (6 bases). The V end lost 2 bases, the J end lost 1 base, and 17 bases lay between the germline ends. The CDR3 length is 17 residues. The germline CDR1 and CDR2 sequences are MDHEN and SYDVKM.